This is a list of T cell receptor beta chains from one sample in a study of cytomegalovirus exposure and HLA in healthy donors. Generated by immunoSEQ multiplex PCR, the TCRdb table keeps only in-frame clones and is missing some. The sample contains 150,000 to 200,000 clones, roughly 80% of which appear only once. Sequenced: PBMCs. The receptors originated from a woman in her thirties or forties in good health and CMV-seronegative. Each CDR3 is given with its conserved first and last residue. Fields, in order: V gene, D gene, clone size, J gene, CDR3 DNA, CDR3 protein. The D gene is left open where the match is weak. Expanded clones are given a class, and other clones once, few, many or no size at all.

>TRBV25-1|TRBD1|once|TRBJ2-5
TGTGCCAGCAGCCATCGAAGGACAGGGGAGACCCAGTACTTC
CASSHRRTGETQYF
>TRBV5-4|NA|NA|TRBJ2-1
TGTGCCAGCAGCTTGGCTCCGAGCTCCTACAATGAGCAGTTCTTC
CASSLAPSSYNEQFF
>TRBV5-6|TRBD2|NA|TRBJ2-3
TGTGCCAGCAGCTTGGGGGCTCTCGCGGGGGGGTTCAAGGATACGCAGTATTTT
CASSLGALAGGFKDTQYF
>TRBV4-1|NA|NA|TRBJ2-5
TGCGCCAGCAGCCAGACACAGGCGAAAGAGACCCAGTACTTC
CASSQTQAKETQYF
>TRBV28|NA|NA|TRBJ2-1
TGTGCCAGCAGTAGGCTAGTTATTTCAAGTTACAATGAGCAGTTCTTC
CASSRLVISSYNEQFF
>TRBV4-1|TRBD1|NA|TRBJ2-7
TGCGCCAGCAGCCAAAGGACAGGGACTCACGAGCAGTACTTC
CASSQRTGTHEQYF
>TRBV28|TRBD1|NA|TRBJ1-4
TGTGCCAGCAGTATCATCCACCGGGACAGGGATAGACAACTGTTTTTT
CASSIIHRDRDRQLFF
>TRBV28|TRBD1|NA|TRBJ2-7
TGTGCCAGCAGCCCCGGGGGCCAGGGGGCGTACGAGCAGTACTTC
CASSPGGQGAYEQYF
>TRBV7-9|NA|NA|TRBJ2-7
TGTTCCAGCAGCTATAGGCATGCAGGGCTCCCCTCCTACGAGCAGTACTTC
CSSSYRHAGLPSYEQYF
>TRBV5-1|NA|NA|TRBJ1-4
TGCGCCAGCAGCTCCCCCATAGGGGAAGCAACTAATGAAAAACTGTTTTTT
CASSSPIGEATNEKLFF
>TRBV28|TRBD1|NA|TRBJ1-6
TGTGCCAGCAGTTTACGACAGGGGTGGTCACCCCTCCACTTT
CASSLRQGWSPLHF
>TRBV27|NA|NA|TRBJ1-1
TGTGCCAGCAGTCCGACCGGGAACCCTAAAATGAACACTGAAGCTTTCTTT
CASSPTGNPKMNTEAFF
>TRBV5-1|NA|NA|TRBJ2-3
TGCGCCAGCAGCTTGGTCCCTCTTTCTAGCTTGGAGAGGACAGATACGCAGTATTTT
CASSLVPLSSLERTDTQYF
>TRBV4-1|TRBD2|NA|TRBJ2-5
TGCGCCAGCAGCCAAGGTGCGGGGGGCGGCCAAGAGACCCAGTACTTC
CASSQGAGGGQETQYF
>TRBV5-1|NA|NA|TRBJ1-1
TGCGCCAGCAGCCCCAGGGCCGGGAACACTGAAGCTTTCTTT
CASSPRAGNTEAFF
>TRBV27|NA|NA|TRBJ1-6
TGTGCCAGCAGTTTACGGGCAGGGATGAATTCACCCCTCCACTTT
CASSLRAGMNSPLHF
>TRBV19|NA|NA|TRBJ1-1
TGTGCCAGTAGTATAAGCGCGGGGGTTGGAACTGAAGCTTTCTTT
CASSISAGVGTEAFF
>TRBV5-6|TRBD1|NA|TRBJ1-4
TGTGCCAGCAGCTGGGGGACAGGGGGCGCGAATGAAAAACTGTTTTTT
CASSWGTGGANEKLFF
>TRBV29-1|NA|NA|TRBJ1-2
TGCAGCGTTGAAGATGCATTGGGGACGGACAGCAAACATGGCTACACCTTC
CSVEDALGTDSKHGYTF
>TRBV5-1|NA|NA|TRBJ1-2
TGCGCCAGCAGGACGGACACCCTCTATGGCTACACCTTC
CASRTDTLYGYTF
>TRBV6-4|TRBD2|NA|TRBJ2-5
TGTGCCAGCAGTGTAGGAGCGGGGGAACAAGAGACCCAGTACTTC
CASSVGAGEQETQYF
>TRBV27|NA|NA|TRBJ2-3
TGTGCCAGCAGGGCAGGGGGGAGCACAGATACGCAGTATTTT
CASRAGGSTDTQYF
>TRBV10-1|NA|NA|TRBJ2-3
TGCGCCAGCAGTCCTGCGGTAACTAGCACAGATACGCAGTATTTT
CASSPAVTSTDTQYF
>TRBV7-2|TRBD2|NA|TRBJ2-3
TGTGCCAGCAGCTCCCTAGCGGGGGTGGTGGATACGCAGTATTTT
CASSSLAGVVDTQYF
>TRBV6-5|NA|NA|TRBJ1-5
TGTGCCAGCAGCCCGGCGGGGGCAAATCAGCCCCAGCATTTT
CASSPAGANQPQHF
>TRBV19|NA|NA|TRBJ1-6
TGTGCCAGTAGCGGCAGAACCTGGGGGGGGTATTCACCCCTCCACTTT
CASSGRTWGGYSPLHF
>TRBV6-1|TRBD1|NA|TRBJ1-2
TGTGCCAGCAGTTTGACAGGGGGTCAGGGCTACACCTTC
CASSLTGGQGYTF
>TRBV2|NA|NA|TRBJ1-2
TGTGCCAGCAGGCGGGACGCTTTTACTAACTATGGCTACACCTTC
CASRRDAFTNYGYTF
>TRBV19|NA|NA|TRBJ1-2
TGTGCCAGTAGTCCTGACGGGGTCTATGGCTACACCTTC
CASSPDGVYGYTF
>TRBV4-1|TRBD2|NA|TRBJ2-3
TGCGCCAGCAGCCAAGATGGGGCTAGCGGGGTGTACACAGATACGCAGTATTTT
CASSQDGASGVYTDTQYF
>TRBV28|NA|few|TRBJ1-4
TGTGCCAGCACTTCAAACAGTGTCGCTAATGAAAAACTGTTTTTT
CASTSNSVANEKLFF
>TRBV18|TRBD1|NA|TRBJ1-5
TGTGCCAGCTCCCTTCAGGGGACAGGGGCCAATCAGCCCCAGCATTTT
CASSLQGTGANQPQHF
>TRBV15|NA|few|TRBJ1-3
TGTGCCACCAGCAGAGATCTATATGTGAGAAACTCTGGAAACACCATATATTTT
CATSRDLYVRNSGNTIYF
>TRBV28|TRBD1|NA|TRBJ1-1
TGTGCCAGCAGCCTTAGTGGGGGGACAGTCCAGAACACTGAAGCTTTCTTT
CASSLSGGTVQNTEAFF
>TRBV12-5|TRBD2|NA|TRBJ2-5
TGTGCTAGTGGTTTGCCCACTAGCGGAGAGACCCAGTACTTC
CASGLPTSGETQYF
>TRBV6-5|TRBD2|NA|TRBJ2-1
TGTGCCAGCAGTTTTCCGACCGGGACTAGGTACAATGAGCAGTTCTTC
CASSFPTGTRYNEQFF
>TRBV18|TRBD2|NA|TRBJ2-1
TGTGCCAGCTCACCACGGGATAGCGGGGGAGATTCCTACAATGAGCAGTTCTTC
CASSPRDSGGDSYNEQFF
>TRBV25-1|NA|NA|TRBJ1-2
TGTGCCAGCAGTCTACAGGGAGAAGGTGGAGGCTACACCTTC
CASSLQGEGGGYTF
>TRBV19|NA|NA|TRBJ2-7
TGTGCCAGTAGTTTAACACCAGGGGAATACGAGCAGTACTTC
CASSLTPGEYEQYF
>TRBV19|NA|once|TRBJ2-7
TGTGCCAGTAGAGCCGGCCCCAGGGCCTCCTCGGGCGAGCAGTACTTC
CASRAGPRASSGEQYF
>TRBV15|TRBD1|NA|TRBJ1-1
TGTGCCACCAGCAGAGATTACAACTCTTACCCGGACAGGTTGAACACTGAAGCTTTCTTT
CATSRDYNSYPDRLNTEAFF
>TRBV11-2|TRBD1|NA|TRBJ2-2
TGTGCCAGCAGCTTGGGACAGGGCTTGAACACCGGGGAGCTGTTTTTT
CASSLGQGLNTGELFF
>TRBV4-1|TRBD2|NA|TRBJ2-5
TGCGCCAGCAGCCACCCCGGGCTAGCGGGTTACCAAGAGACCCAGTACTTC
CASSHPGLAGYQETQYF
>TRBV15|TRBD1|NA|TRBJ1-1
TGTGCCACCAGCAGAGACGTTAGCGACAGGGCTTTAAGTTTGAACACTGAAGCTTTCTTT
CATSRDVSDRALSLNTEAFF
>TRBV14|TRBD2|once|TRBJ2-1
TGTGCCAGCAGCCAAAACGGCGGGGGGAATTTGGGTGAGCAGTTCTTC
CASSQNGGGNLGEQFF
>TRBV5-1|NA|NA|TRBJ2-7
TGCGCCAGCAGCTTCCAAGGGGGATCCTACGAGCAGTACTTC
CASSFQGGSYEQYF
>TRBV28|TRBD1|NA|TRBJ2-3
TGTGCCAGCAGTTCACCAGGGGGTAGCACAGATACGCAGTATTTT
CASSSPGGSTDTQYF
>TRBV5-1|TRBD1|once|TRBJ2-1
TGCGCCAGCAGCTCGACGGGACAGGGAAACAATGAGCAGTTCTTC
CASSSTGQGNNEQFF
>TRBV11-2|NA|once|TRBJ2-1
TGTGCCAGCAGCCCCCTGGCGAGGGCGGGGGCCCACAATGAGCAGTTCTTC
CASSPLARAGAHNEQFF
>TRBV4-1|NA|NA|TRBJ1-4
TGCGCCAGCAGCCAAGTGGAGGGTTACGAAAAACTGTTTTTT
CASSQVEGYEKLFF
>TRBV27|NA|once|TRBJ1-5
TGTGCCAGCAGTTTATCGAGAAGGAGAGATCAGCCCCAGCATTTT
CASSLSRRRDQPQHF
>TRBV7-7|NA|NA|TRBJ1-1
TGTGCCAGCAACGACTACCCCGTGGGCACCCTGAACACTGAAGCTTTCTTT
CASNDYPVGTLNTEAFF
>TRBV19|NA|NA|TRBJ1-5
TGTGCCAGTAGTGTAAATAGCAATCAGCCCCAGCATTTT
CASSVNSNQPQHF